Presented here are 14 T cell receptor beta chains from one specimen sequenced in a study of blood T cells in healthy people across ages. A second PCR, run for roughly 6 to 11 cycles, used a sample-barcoded 5' primer plus a J-beta primer mix. Each CDR3 protein is one row after TCRdb ran MiXCR on the 5' RACE reads. The sample lists about 600,000 distinct CDR3 sequences, 40% to 55% occurring once. The sequencing input was blood. Every receptor here comes from a man older than 75 in good health.

This clonotype was found many times. The rearrangement joins TRBV7-2 to TRBJ2-7; 11 bases match TRBD1. CDR1 SGHTA and CDR2 FQGNSA come from the germline V gene. The CDR3 length is 16 residues. The J segment lost 6 bases and the V segment lost 1 base, leaving 8 bases of the junction unmatched. The CDR3 reads CASSLGPGTGGREQYF. The CDR3 DNA sequence: TGTGCCAGCAGCTTAGGCCCCGGGACAGGGGGTCGCGAGCAGTACTTC.

As for this clonotype: The junction does not match germline at one end; this may be a read error. The chain employs TRBV20-1 and TRBJ1-3, with D hard to call. CDR3 size: 15 residues. Looked up from germline, CDR1 is DFQATT and CDR2 is SNEGSKA (reference sequence). The CDR3 coding sequence is TGCAGTGCTCTCGACCGAACAACCTCTGGAAACACCGTATATTTT. The encoded protein is CSALDRTTSGNTVYF.

This clonotype was picked up one time. This chain joins TRBV5-1 and TRBJ1-2, with TRBD1 as a possible D gene (5 bases). Trimming took 4 bases from V and 4 from J, leaving 17 bases between them. Germline V CDR1 and CDR2: SGHRS, YFSETQ. The CDR3 length is 15 residues. The CDR3, as DNA: TGCGCCAGCAGCAAGGCCCTTGCAGGGTCCTATGGCTACACCTTC. Encoded protein: CASSKALAGSYGYTF.

The rearrangement uses TRBV11-1 and TRBJ1-2; 7 bases match TRBD1. The germline CDR1 and CDR2 sequences are SGHAT and FQDESV (reference sequence). CDR3 length equals 15 residues. Trimming cost V 5 bases and J 4 bases; bases outside gene matches: 10. CDR3 bases: TGTGCCAGCAGCCAGGGGCGGACAGGACCCTATGGCTACACCTTC. Protein sequence: CASSQGRTGPYGYTF.

This clonotype was seen just once. The chain combines TRBV9 with TRBJ2-5; no definite D call. This CDR3 has 14 residues. Germline V gene lookup returns CDR1 SGDLS and CDR2 YYNGEE. Trimming stripped 4 bases from V and 4 bases from J, with 14 bases between. The CDR3: CASSRESTPETQYF. In DNA form, the CDR3 reads TGTGCCAGCAGCCGCGAAAGTACCCCAGAGACCCAGTACTTC.

CDR3 sequence (DNA): TGTGCCAGCAGCGCGGGGGGGCCATACAATGAGCGGTACTTC. Translation: CASSAGGPYNERYF. The rearrangement joins TRBV7-9 to TRBJ2-5, with 9 bases identical to TRBD2. CDR1 is SEHNR, CDR2 FQNEAQ, per germline (reference sequence). The CDR3 extends over 14 amino acids. V was pared by 5 bases and J by 13 bases, with 14 bases of the junction left unmatched.

This clonotype was counted only a few times. The chain recombines TRBV11-2 with TRBJ2-1; a weak D match, TRBD2 (7 bases). TRBJ2-7 matches the DNA end more closely, so the J call is doubtful. Germline CDR1 SGHAT, CDR2 FQNNGV. The CDR3 has 17 amino acids. CDR3 coding DNA: TGTGCCAGCAGCATTACCGGAGGAGGGGGGGCTTACAATGAGCAGTACTTC. This encodes CASSITGGGGAYNEQYF.

This clonotype was detected many times. The chain links TRBV5-1 to TRBJ2-7; TRBD2 is a possible D gene (6 bases). The V end was cut by 0 bases, the J end by 5 bases, with 12 bases between. CDR1 and CDR2 from the germline V gene are SGHRS and YFSETQ. This CDR3 region has 14 residues. The CDR3 loop reads CASSLAGGLDEQYF. Written as DNA, the CDR3 is TGCGCCAGCAGCTTGGCAGGAGGGCTCGACGAGCAGTACTTC.

The rearrangement joins TRBV7-2 to TRBJ2-2, with TRBD2 identical over 8 bases. CDR3 length: 17 residues. Germline CDR1 SGHTA, CDR2 FQGNSA. The ends lost 5 bases at V and 5 bases at J; junction bases unmatched: 13. The CDR3 here is CASSSQAGGIQTGELFF. The DNA for the CDR3 is TGTGCCAGCAGCAGCCAGGCGGGGGGTATACAGACCGGGGAGCTGTTTTTT. Based on the CDR3 plus reference TRBV7-2 and TRBJ2-2, the full variable domain is GAGVSQSPSNKVTEKGKDVELRCDPISGHTALYWYRQSLGQGLEFLIYFQGNSAPDKSGLPSDRFSAERTGGSVSTLTIQRTQQEDSAVYLCASSSQAGGIQTGELFFGEGSRLTVL.

In this sample, this clonotype turned up a few times. V usage is TRBV2 and J usage is TRBJ2-5; TRBD2 is a possible D gene (6 bases). CDR1 and CDR2 (germline): SNHLY, FYNNEI. The CDR3 is 14 residues long. V gave up 1 base and J gave up 5 bases, with 11 bases separating them. The CDR3 region has the DNA TGTGCCAGCAGTGAAGGACACAGCGGGGAGACCCAGTACTTC. Its protein is CASSEGHSGETQYF. The full variable domain, rest sourced from reference TRBV2 and TRBJ2-5, is EPEVTQTPSHQVTQMGQEVILRCVPISNHLYFYWYRQILGQKVEFLVSFYNNEISEKSEIFDDQFSVERPDGSNFTLKIRSTKLEDSAMYFCASSEGHSGETQYFGPGTRLLVL.

This clonotype came up a few times. V gene TRBV7-2 combines with J gene TRBJ2-1; D is uncertain. Germline lookup yields CDR1 SGHTA and CDR2 FQGNSA. V was trimmed by 6 bases and J by 4 bases, leaving 19 bases between them. The CDR3 runs to 16 residues. The CDR3 DNA reads TGTGCCAGCAGATTACCTGGGGTAGCCTCTTACAATGAGCAGTTCTTC. Its protein is CASRLPGVASYNEQFF.

The V gene is TRBV5-4, the J gene TRBJ2-1, with a possible D match to TRBD2 (6 bases). The length of the CDR3 is 14 residues. Trimming shortened V by 4 bases and J by 2 bases, and 10 bases separated the two germline ends. Germline lookup yields CDR1 SGHNT and CDR2 YYREEE (reference sequence). The CDR3 is CASSPRETYNEQFF. The CDR3 DNA reads as TGTGCCAGCAGCCCCCGGGAGACCTACAATGAGCAGTTCTTC. The whole variable domain, filled in from reference TRBV5-4 and TRBJ2-1, reads ETGVTQSPTHLIKTRGQQVTLRCSSQSGHNTVSWYQQALGQGPQFIFQYYREEENGRGNFPPRFSGLQFPNYSSELNVNALELDDSALYLCASSPRETYNEQFFGPGTRLTVL.

The chain joins TRBV28 to TRBJ2-3; D unclear. The V gene's germline CDR1 is MDHEN and CDR2 SYDVKM. The CDR3 is 11 residues long. The V and J ends lost 6 bases and 4 bases respectively, with 5 bases between them. As DNA, the CDR3 is TGTGCCAGCAGGGTTTCAGATACGCAGTATTTT. This encodes CASRVSDTQYF.

This clonotype was seen just once. The chain employs TRBV20-1 and TRBJ2-7; TRBD2 agrees at 13 bases. The DNA end lines up better with TRBJ2-5; the J call may be wrong. CDR1 is DFQATT, CDR2 SNEGSKA, per germline (reference sequence). There are 16 residues in the CDR3. In DNA, the CDR3 is TGCAGTGCTAGCGGGACTAGCGGGATTGGGGCAGAGACCCAGTACTTC. Protein sequence: CSASGTSGIGAETQYF.